The 18 T cell receptor beta chains below all came from one sample that was sequenced in a study of blood T cell repertoires in COVID-19. Generated by immunoSEQ multiplex PCR, the TCRdb table keeps only in-frame clones and is missing some. The repertoire holds more than 250,000 clones, with roughly 87% as singletons. The sample taken for sequencing was peripheral blood. The receptor source for this set is a man aged 45-60 years with active or convalescent COVID-19.

As to this clone: This sample also contains other DNA sequences that code for the same CDR3. The chain links TRBV2 to TRBJ1-5; the match to TRBD1 covers 8 bases. V shed 3 bases, J shed 7 bases, and the junction held 8 bases outside the gene matches. In germline, CDR1 is SNHLY, CDR2 FYNNEI. This CDR3 has 15 residues. This chain's CDR3 is CASSEDSGGDQPQHF. The DNA for the CDR3 is TGTGCCAGCAGTGAGGATTCAGGGGGCGACCAGCCCCAGCATTTT.

V and J are TRBV5-1 and TRBJ1-2; 8 bases map to TRBD1. Looked up from germline, CDR1 is SGHRS and CDR2 is YFSETQ. Losses at the gene ends were 5 bases for V and 1 base for J; bases not matched to a gene: 7. The length of the CDR3 is 15 residues. CDR3 region: CASSITGGINYGYTF. The CDR3 DNA sequence: TGCGCCAGCAGTATAACAGGGGGGATTAACTATGGCTACACCTTC.

This clone turned up a few times. The chain couples TRBV7-9 to TRBJ2-7; 11 nucleotides match TRBD1. Germline lookup yields CDR1 SEHNR and CDR2 FQNEAQ (reference sequence). V gave up 5 bases and J gave up 3 bases; unmatched junction bases: 6. The CDR3 sequence is 15 residues long. The CDR3 is CASSTPDRGLYEQYF. The CDR3 DNA reads as TGTGCCAGCAGCACCCCGGACAGGGGGCTCTACGAGCAGTACTTC.

The rearrangement joins TRBV24-1 to TRBJ2-1; tentatively, D is TRBD2 (5 bases). The CDR3 has 11 amino acids. Trimming stripped 5 bases from V and 7 bases from J, with 5 bases between. Germline V lookup: CDR1 KGHDR, CDR2 SFDVKD. CDR3 coding DNA: TGTGCCACCAGTGCGGGGAATGAGCAGTTCTTC. This translates into CATSAGNEQFF.

The chain combines TRBV28 with TRBJ1-3; TRBD1 agrees at 7 bases. The CDR3 sequence is 16 residues long. Germline assignment: CDR1 MDHEN and CDR2 SYDVKM. V gave up 6 bases and J gave up 2 bases; unmatched junction bases: 10. The DNA for the CDR3 is TGTGCCAGCAGCAGGGGGACTCGACAGACTGGAAACACCATATATTTT. It specifies CASSRGTRQTGNTIYF.

The chain is built from TRBV28 and TRBJ2-3; D might be TRBD2 (7 bases). Per the germline V gene, CDR1 is MDHEN and CDR2 is SYDVKM. Trimming removed 7 bases at V and 6 bases at J, with 20 bases between. The CDR3 consists of 15 residues. The CDR3 DNA reads as TGTGCCAGCAAGAGTAGTGGGGGGGCCTTGGATACGCAGTATTTT. Translating gives CASKSSGGALDTQYF.

The CDR3: CASSLGPDRGDQPQHF. CDR3 DNA: TGTGCCAGCAGCTTAGGGCCCGACAGGGGGGATCAGCCCCAGCATTTT. The chain has TRBV7-2 and TRBJ1-5; 9 nucleotides match TRBD1. The junction had 6 bases not matched to a gene; V was cut back by 1 base and J by 5 bases. The CDR3 covers 16 residues. Germline V gene lookup returns CDR1 SGHTA and CDR2 FQGNSA.

V and J are TRBV6-2 or TRBV6-3 and TRBJ1-2, with 8 positions matching TRBD1. The CDR3 runs 13 residues. Per the germline V gene, CDR1 is MNHEY and CDR2 is SVGEGT. V shed 6 bases and J 2 bases; nucleotides not matched to a gene: 2. The CDR3 here is CASSRTGNYGYTF. The CDR3 DNA reads as TGTGCCAGCAGCCGGACAGGGAACTATGGCTACACCTTC.

V is TRBV7-9 and J is TRBJ1-2, with D possibly matching TRBD1 (5 bases). Trimming stripped 5 bases from V and 0 bases from J, with 16 bases between. In germline, CDR1 is SEHNR, CDR2 FQNEAQ (reference sequence). The CDR3 has 16 amino acids. Written as DNA, the CDR3 is TGTGCCAGCAGCCCGACGACAGCTCTGACTAACTATGGCTACACCTTC. Translating it yields CASSPTTALTNYGYTF. The full variable domain, its missing parts supplied by reference TRBV7-9 and TRBJ1-2, is DTGVSQNPRHKITKRGQNVTFRCDPISEHNRLYWYRQTLGQGPEFLTYFQNEAQLEKSRLLSDRFSAERPKGSFSTLEIQRTEQGDSAMYLCASSPTTALTNYGYTFGSGTRLTVV.

In this sample, this clone turned up once. The chain links TRBV28 to TRBJ2-7, with 8 nucleotides matching TRBD1. Germline CDR1 and CDR2: MDHEN and SYDVKM. The CDR3 totals 13 residues. V gave up 5 bases and J gave up 5 bases; unmatched junction bases: 5. CDR3 nucleotide sequence: TGTGCCAGCAGTCCCTGGACAGGGAACGAGCAGTACTTC. This gives the protein CASSPWTGNEQYF.

This chain joins TRBV6-5 and TRBJ2-7; D remains unclear. CDR1 is MNHEY and CDR2 is SVGAGI in the germline V gene. Trimming stripped 2 bases from V and 1 base from J, with 15 bases between. The CDR3 has 16 amino acids. CDR3 protein: CASSYRVGQASYEQYF. Written as DNA, the CDR3 is TGTGCCAGCAGTTACCGGGTTGGTCAAGCTTCCTACGAGCAGTACTTC.

The chain combines TRBV2 with TRBJ1-2; tentatively, D is TRBD1 (6 bases). CDR3 size: 14 residues. From germline, CDR1 is SNHLY and CDR2 FYNNEI. The V end was cut by 0 bases, the J end by 6 bases, with 11 bases between. The CDR3 DNA sequence: TGTGCCAGCAGTGAAGCATCGAACAGGGATGGCTACACCTTC. Translating it yields CASSEASNRDGYTF. Variable domain in full (rest from reference TRBV2 and TRBJ1-2): EPEVTQTPSHQVTQMGQEVILRCVPISNHLYFYWYRQILGQKVEFLVSFYNNEISEKSEIFDDQFSVERPDGSNFTLKIRSTKLEDSAMYFCASSEASNRDGYTFGSGTRLTVV.

The chain joins TRBV5-8 to TRBJ1-5; 10 bases align to TRBD1. Germline CDR1 reads SGHTS; CDR2 reads YDEGEE. V dropped 4 bases and J dropped 6; count of bases not matched to a gene: 10. The length of the CDR3 is 16 residues. The CDR3 loop reads CASSAETGGRGQPQHF. The CDR3 nucleotides are TGTGCCAGCAGCGCAGAGACAGGGGGCAGGGGTCAGCCCCAGCATTTT.

The V call is TRBV7-9, the J call TRBJ2-5; 7 bases line up with TRBD1. This CDR3 spans 15 amino acids. Germline lookup yields CDR1 SEHNR and CDR2 FQNEAQ (reference sequence). V gave up 2 bases and J gave up 0 bases; unmatched junction bases: 3. The CDR3 DNA reads as TGTGCCAGCAGCTTATTGGGACAGTACCAAGAGACCCAGTACTTC. It specifies CASSLLGQYQETQYF.

The sample holds a few counts of this clone. This sequence joins TRBV27 and TRBJ2-7; TRBD1 might be the D (6 bases). The CDR3 loop spans 15 amino acids. The germline gives CDR1 MNHEY, CDR2 SMNVEV (reference sequence). The germline V and J ends were trimmed by 5 bases and 3 bases, with 17 bases remaining between them. CDR3 nucleotides: TGTGCCAGCAGTGCCTTGCTGGGGGCTGGCTACGAGCAGTACTTC. This encodes CASSALLGAGYEQYF.

V is TRBV19 and J is TRBJ1-1; tentative D call: TRBD1 (6 bases). The germline CDR1 and CDR2 sequences are LNHDA and SQIVND (reference sequence). V lost 3 bases and J lost 4, with 18 bases in between. CDR3 size: 16 residues. The chain's CDR3 is CASSIGLGALSTEAFF. DNA for the CDR3: TGTGCCAGTAGTATCGGTTTGGGGGCTTTGAGCACTGAAGCTTTCTTT.

About this clone: Other nucleotide sequences in the sample specify the same CDR3. The chain couples TRBV28 to TRBJ1-3; D perhaps matches TRBD1 (5 bases). V was shortened by 4 bases and J by 0 bases, with 10 bases between the two germline ends. This CDR3 comprises 15 residues. Germline lookup yields CDR1 MDHEN and CDR2 SYDVKM. The CDR3 loop reads CASSSTGGSGNTIYF. CDR3 DNA sequence: TGTGCCAGCAGTTCTACAGGCGGCTCTGGAAACACCATATATTTT.

The chain employs TRBV6-5 and TRBJ2-7; possibly TRBD1 for D (6 bases). Trimming left V 6 bases short and J 2 bases short, with 14 bases between. The germline V gene has CDR1 MNHEY and CDR2 SVGAGI. The CDR3 sequence is 14 residues long. The CDR3, as DNA: TGTGCCAGCAGCGACCGTGGGGGCGCCTACGAGCAGTACTTC. The encoded protein is CASSDRGGAYEQYF.